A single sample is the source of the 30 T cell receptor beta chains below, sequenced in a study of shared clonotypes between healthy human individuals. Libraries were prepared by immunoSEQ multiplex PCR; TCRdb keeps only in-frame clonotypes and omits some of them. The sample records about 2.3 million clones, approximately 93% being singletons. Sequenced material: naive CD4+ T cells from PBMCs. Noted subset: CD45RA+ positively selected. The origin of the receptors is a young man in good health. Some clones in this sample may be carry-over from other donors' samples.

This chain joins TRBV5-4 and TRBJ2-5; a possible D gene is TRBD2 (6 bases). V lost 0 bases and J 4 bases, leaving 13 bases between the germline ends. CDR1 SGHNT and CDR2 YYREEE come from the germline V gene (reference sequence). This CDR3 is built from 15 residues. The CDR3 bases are TGTGCCAGCAGCTTGGTGCGGGGCGTTGGAGAGACCCAGTACTTC. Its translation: CASSLVRGVGETQYF.

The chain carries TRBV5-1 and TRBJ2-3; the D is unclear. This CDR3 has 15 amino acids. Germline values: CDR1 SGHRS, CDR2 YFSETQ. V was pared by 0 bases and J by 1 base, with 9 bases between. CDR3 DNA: TGCGCCAGCAGCTTGGCCGGTGTTGGCACAGATACGCAGTATTTT. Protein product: CASSLAGVGTDTQYF.

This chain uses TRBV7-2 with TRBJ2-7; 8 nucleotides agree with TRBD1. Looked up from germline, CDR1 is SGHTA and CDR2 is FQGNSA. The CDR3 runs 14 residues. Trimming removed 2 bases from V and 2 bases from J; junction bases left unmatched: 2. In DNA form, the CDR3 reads TGTGCCAGCAGCTTACAGGGGGCGGCCTACGAGCAGTACTTC. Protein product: CASSLQGAAYEQYF.

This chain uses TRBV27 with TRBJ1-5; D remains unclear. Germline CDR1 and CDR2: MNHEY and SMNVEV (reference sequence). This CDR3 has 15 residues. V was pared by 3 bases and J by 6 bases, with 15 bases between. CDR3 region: CASSFEVKGSQPQHF. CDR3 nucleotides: TGTGCCAGCAGTTTCGAGGTGAAGGGATCTCAGCCCCAGCATTTT.

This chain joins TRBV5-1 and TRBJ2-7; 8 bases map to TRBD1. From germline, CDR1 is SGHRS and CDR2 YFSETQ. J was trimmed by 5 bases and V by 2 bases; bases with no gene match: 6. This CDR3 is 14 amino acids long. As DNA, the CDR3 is TGCGCCAGCAGCTTTGGGGACAGGTCCAACGAGCAGTACTTC. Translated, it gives CASSFGDRSNEQYF.

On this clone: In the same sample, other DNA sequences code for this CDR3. CDR3 residues: CASSLTGGLYGYTF. Written as DNA, the CDR3 is TGCGCCAGCAGCTTGACAGGGGGTCTCTATGGCTACACCTTC. The chain uses TRBV5-1 and TRBJ1-2, with 8 bases lining up with TRBD1. The V and J ends lost 1 base and 4 bases, in that order; junction bases with no gene match: 3. The CDR3 is 14 residues long. CDR1 and CDR2 (germline): SGHRS, YFSETQ.

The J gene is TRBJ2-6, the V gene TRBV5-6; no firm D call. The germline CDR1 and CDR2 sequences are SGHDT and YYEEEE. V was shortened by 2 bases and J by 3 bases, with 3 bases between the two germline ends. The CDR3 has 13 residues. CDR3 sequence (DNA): TGTGCCAGCAGCTTAATTGGGGCCAACGTCCTGACTTTC. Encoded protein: CASSLIGANVLTF.

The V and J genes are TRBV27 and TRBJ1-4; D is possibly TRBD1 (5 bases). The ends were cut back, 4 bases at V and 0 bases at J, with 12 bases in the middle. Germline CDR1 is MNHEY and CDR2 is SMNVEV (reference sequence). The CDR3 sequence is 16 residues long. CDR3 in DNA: TGTGCCAGCAGTTCGACAGATTATGCAACTAATGAAAAACTGTTTTTT. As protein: CASSSTDYATNEKLFF.

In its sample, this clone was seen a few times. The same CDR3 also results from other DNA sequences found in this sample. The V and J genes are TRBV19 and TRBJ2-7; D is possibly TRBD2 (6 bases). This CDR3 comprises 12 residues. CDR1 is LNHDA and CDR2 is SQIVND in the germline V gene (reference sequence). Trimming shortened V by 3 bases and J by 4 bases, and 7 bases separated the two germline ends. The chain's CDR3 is CASSMSGYEQYF. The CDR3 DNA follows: TGTGCCAGTAGTATGAGCGGGTACGAGCAGTACTTC. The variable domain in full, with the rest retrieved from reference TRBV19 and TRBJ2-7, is DGGITQSPKYLFRKEGQNVTLSCEQNLNHDAMYWYRQDPGQGLRLIYYSQIVNDFQKGDIAEGYSVSREKKESFPLTVTSAQKNPTAFYLCASSMSGYEQYFGPGTRLTVT.

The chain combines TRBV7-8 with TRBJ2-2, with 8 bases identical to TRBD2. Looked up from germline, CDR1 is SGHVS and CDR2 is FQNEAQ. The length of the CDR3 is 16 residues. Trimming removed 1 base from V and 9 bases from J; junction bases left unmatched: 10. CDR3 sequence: CASSLVVAGRVRELFF. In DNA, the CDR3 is TGTGCCAGCAGCTTAGTAGTAGCGGGACGAGTTCGGGAGCTGTTTTTT. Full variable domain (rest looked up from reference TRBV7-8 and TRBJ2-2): GAGVSQSPRYKVAKRGQDVALRCDPISGHVSLFWYQQALGQGPEFLTYFQNEAQLDKSGLPSDRFFAERPEGSVSTLKIQRTQQEDSAVYLCASSLVVAGRVRELFFGEGSRLTVL.

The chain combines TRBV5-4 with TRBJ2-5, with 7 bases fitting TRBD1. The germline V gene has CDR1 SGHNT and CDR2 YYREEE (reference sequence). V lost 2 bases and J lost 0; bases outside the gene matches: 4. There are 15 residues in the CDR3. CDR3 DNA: TGTGCCAGCAGCTTTCGACAGGGTTACCAAGAGACCCAGTACTTC. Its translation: CASSFRQGYQETQYF.

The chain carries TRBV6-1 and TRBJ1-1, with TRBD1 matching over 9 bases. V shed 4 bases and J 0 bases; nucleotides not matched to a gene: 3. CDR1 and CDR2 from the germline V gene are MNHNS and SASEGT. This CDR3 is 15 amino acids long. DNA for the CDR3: TGTGCCAGCAGTGCTCGGGACAGGGTGAACACTGAAGCTTTCTTT. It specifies CASSARDRVNTEAFF.

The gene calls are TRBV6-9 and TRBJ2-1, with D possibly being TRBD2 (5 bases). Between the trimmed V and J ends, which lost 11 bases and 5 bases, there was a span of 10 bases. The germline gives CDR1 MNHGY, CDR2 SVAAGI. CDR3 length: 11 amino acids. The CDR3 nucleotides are TGTGCCCCCGGGATCGACAATGAGCAGTTCTTC. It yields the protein CAPGIDNEQFF.

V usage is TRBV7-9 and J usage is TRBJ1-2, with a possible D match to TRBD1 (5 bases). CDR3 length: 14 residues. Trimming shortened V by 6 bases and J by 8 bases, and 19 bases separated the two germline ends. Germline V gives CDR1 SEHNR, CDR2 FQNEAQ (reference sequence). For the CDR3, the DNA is TGTGCCAGCAGACACATACAGGCTCGTGACGGCTACACCTTC. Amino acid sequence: CASRHIQARDGYTF. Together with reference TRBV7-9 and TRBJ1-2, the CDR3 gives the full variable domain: DTGVSQNPRHKITKRGQNVTFRCDPISEHNRLYWYRQTLGQGPEFLTYFQNEAQLEKSRLLSDRFSAERPKGSFSTLEIQRTEQGDSAMYLCASRHIQARDGYTFGSGTRLTVV.

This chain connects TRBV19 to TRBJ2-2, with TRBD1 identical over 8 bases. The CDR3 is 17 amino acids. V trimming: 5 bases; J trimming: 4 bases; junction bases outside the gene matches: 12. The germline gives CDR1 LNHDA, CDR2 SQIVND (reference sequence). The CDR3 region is CASSPNPARGLTGELFF. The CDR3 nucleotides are TGTGCCAGTAGTCCCAATCCGGCCAGGGGGCTCACCGGGGAGCTGTTTTTT.

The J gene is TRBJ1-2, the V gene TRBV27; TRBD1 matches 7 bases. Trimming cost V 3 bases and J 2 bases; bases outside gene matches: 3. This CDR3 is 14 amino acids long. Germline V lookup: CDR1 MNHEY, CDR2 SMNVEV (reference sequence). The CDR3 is CASSFSGQNYGYTF. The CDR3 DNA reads TGTGCCAGCAGTTTCTCGGGACAGAACTATGGCTACACCTTC.

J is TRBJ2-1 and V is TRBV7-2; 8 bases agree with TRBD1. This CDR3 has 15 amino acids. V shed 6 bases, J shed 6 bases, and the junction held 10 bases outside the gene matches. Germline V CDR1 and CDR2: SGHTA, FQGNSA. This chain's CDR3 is CASRQGQGRGNEQFF. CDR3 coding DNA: TGTGCCAGCAGACAAGGACAGGGAAGGGGCAATGAGCAGTTCTTC.

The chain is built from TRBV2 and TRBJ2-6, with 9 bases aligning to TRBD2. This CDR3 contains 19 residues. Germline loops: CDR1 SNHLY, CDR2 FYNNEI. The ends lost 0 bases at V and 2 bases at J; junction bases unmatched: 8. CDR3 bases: TGTGCCAGCAGTGAAGCGTGGCGGGAGGGGCAGGCTGGGGCCAACGTCCTGACTTTC. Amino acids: CASSEAWREGQAGANVLTF.

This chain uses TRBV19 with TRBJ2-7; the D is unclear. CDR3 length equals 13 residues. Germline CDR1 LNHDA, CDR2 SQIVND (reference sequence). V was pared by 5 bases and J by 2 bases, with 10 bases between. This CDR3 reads CASSPGPPYEQYF. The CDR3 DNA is TGTGCCAGTAGTCCGGGCCCTCCCTACGAGCAGTACTTC.

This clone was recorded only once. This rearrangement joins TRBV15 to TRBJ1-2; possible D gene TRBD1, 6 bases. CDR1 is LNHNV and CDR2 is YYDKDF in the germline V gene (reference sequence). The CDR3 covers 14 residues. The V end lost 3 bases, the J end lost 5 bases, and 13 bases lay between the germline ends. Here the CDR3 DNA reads TGTGCCACCAGCAGGTTGACAGGTCCTTATGGCTACACCTTC. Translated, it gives CATSRLTGPYGYTF.

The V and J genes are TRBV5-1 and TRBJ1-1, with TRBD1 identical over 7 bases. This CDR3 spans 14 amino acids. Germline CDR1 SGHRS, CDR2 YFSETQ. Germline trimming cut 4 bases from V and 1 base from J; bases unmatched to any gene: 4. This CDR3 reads CASSDGTANTEAFF. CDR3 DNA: TGCGCCAGCAGCGACGGGACAGCGAACACTGAAGCTTTCTTT.

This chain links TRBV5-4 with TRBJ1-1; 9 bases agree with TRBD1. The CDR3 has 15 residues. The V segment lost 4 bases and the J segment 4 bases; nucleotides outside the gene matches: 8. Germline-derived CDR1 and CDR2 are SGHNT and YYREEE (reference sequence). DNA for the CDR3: TGTGCCAGCAGCGGCGGACAGGGGTTGGGCACTGAAGCTTTCTTT. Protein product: CASSGGQGLGTEAFF.

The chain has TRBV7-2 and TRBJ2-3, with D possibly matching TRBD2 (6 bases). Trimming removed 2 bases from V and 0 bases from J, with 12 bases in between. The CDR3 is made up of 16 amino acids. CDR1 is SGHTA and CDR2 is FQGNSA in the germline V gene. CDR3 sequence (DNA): TGTGCCAGCAGCTTACTCTCGGGAGTAAGCACAGATACGCAGTATTTT. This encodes CASSLLSGVSTDTQYF.

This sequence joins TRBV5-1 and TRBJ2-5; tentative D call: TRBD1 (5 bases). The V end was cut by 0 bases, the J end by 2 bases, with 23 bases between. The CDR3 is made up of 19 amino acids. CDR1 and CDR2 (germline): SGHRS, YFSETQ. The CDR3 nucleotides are TGCGCCAGCAGCTTGGGAGATCTCCGTAGGTGGGGCTCGCAAGAGACCCAGTACTTC. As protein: CASSLGDLRRWGSQETQYF. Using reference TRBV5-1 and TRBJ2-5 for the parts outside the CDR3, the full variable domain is KAGVTQTPRYLIKTRGQQVTLSCSPISGHRSVSWYQQTPGQGLQFLFEYFSETQRNKGNFPGRFSGRQFSNSRSEMNVSTLELGDSALYLCASSLGDLRRWGSQETQYFGPGTRLLVL.

CDR3 nucleotide sequence: TGTGCCAGCAGCGTAGAATCTCGAGGTACGCAGTATTTT. Residues: CASSVESRGTQYF. The chain is built from TRBV9 and TRBJ2-3; D not certain. Per the germline V gene, CDR1 is SGDLS and CDR2 is YYNGEE. This CDR3 has 13 residues. The germline V and J ends were trimmed by 0 bases and 8 bases, with 10 bases remaining between them.

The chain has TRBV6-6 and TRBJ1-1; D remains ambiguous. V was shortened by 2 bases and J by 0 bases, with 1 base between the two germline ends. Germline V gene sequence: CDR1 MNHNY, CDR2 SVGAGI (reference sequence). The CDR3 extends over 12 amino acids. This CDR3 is CASSYVNTEAFF. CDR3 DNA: TGTGCCAGCAGTTACGTGAACACTGAAGCTTTCTTT.

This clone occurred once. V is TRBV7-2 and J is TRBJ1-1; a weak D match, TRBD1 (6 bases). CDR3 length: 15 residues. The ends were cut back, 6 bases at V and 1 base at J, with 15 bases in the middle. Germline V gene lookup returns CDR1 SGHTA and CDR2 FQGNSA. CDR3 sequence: CASRKLPGQNTEAFF. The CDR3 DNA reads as TGTGCCAGCAGGAAACTTCCGGGACAGAACACTGAAGCTTTCTTT. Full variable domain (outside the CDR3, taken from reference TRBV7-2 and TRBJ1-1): GAGVSQSPSNKVTEKGKDVELRCDPISGHTALYWYRQSLGQGLEFLIYFQGNSAPDKSGLPSDRFSAERTGGSVSTLTIQRTQQEDSAVYLCASRKLPGQNTEAFFGQGTRLTVV.

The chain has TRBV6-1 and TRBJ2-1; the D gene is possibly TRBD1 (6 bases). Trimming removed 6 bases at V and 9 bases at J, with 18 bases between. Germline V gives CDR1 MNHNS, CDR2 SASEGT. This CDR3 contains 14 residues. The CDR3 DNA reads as TGTGCCAGCAGCGGGCCCGGACAGTTCACTGAGCAGTTCTTC. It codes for CASSGPGQFTEQFF.

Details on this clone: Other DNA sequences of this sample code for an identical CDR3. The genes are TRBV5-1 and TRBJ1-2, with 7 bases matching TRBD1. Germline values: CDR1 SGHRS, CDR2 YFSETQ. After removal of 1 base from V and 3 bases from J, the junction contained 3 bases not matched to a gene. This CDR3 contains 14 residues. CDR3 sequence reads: CASSLRQGDYGYTF. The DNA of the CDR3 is TGCGCCAGCAGCTTGCGACAGGGTGACTATGGCTACACCTTC.

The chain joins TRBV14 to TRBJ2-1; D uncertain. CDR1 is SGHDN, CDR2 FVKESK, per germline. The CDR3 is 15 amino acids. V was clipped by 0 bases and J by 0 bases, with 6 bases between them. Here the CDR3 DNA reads TGTGCCAGCAGCCAAGATAGTGACTCCTACAATGAGCAGTTCTTC. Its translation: CASSQDSDSYNEQFF. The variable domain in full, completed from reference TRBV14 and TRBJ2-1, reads EAGVTQFPSHSVIEKGQTVTLRCDPISGHDNLYWYRRVMGKEIKFLLHFVKESKQDESGMPNNRFLAERTGGTYSTLKVQPAELEDSGVYFCASSQDSDSYNEQFFGPGTRLTVL.